The 4 T cell receptor beta chains in this list originate from one sample, sequenced in a study of blood T cell repertoires in COVID-19 (TCRdb year 2020). Preparation of the library involved the immunoSEQ multiplex PCR assay. The table comes from immuneACCESS by way of TCRdb, which keeps in-frame sequences with V and J called. Part of the clones is missing from these tables; in studies checked, under half for an unresolved V gene and the rest for unknown reasons. This sample has around 70,000 clones in its table, and approximately 91% of those were observed once. Of the sample, just over 2.5% falls within the top ten clones. The sample comprised peripheral blood. The receptors shown here come from a man between 50 and 59 years old with COVID-19, enrolled during active disease.

J is TRBJ1-2 and V is TRBV2, with 8 positions matching TRBD1. The CDR3 contains 14 residues. V was clipped by 7 bases and J by 5 bases; unmatched bases: 9. CDR1 is SNHLY, CDR2 FYNNEI, per germline. In DNA, the CDR3 is TGTGCCAGCACTATCCAGGGGGCAGGATATGGCTACACCTTC. This gives the protein CASTIQGAGYGYTF.

The chain uses TRBV6-5 and TRBJ1-5, with 7 bases matching TRBD1. The V segment lost 6 bases and the J segment 6 bases; nucleotides outside the gene matches: 5. There are 13 residues in the CDR3. Germline CDR1 MNHEY, CDR2 SVGAGI. CDR3 sequence: CASSPTGSQPQHF. In DNA, the CDR3 is TGTGCCAGCAGCCCGACAGGGAGTCAGCCCCAGCATTTT.

This rearrangement joins TRBV15 to TRBJ2-1; 8 bases are shared with TRBD2. V trimming: 1 base; J trimming: 0 bases; junction bases outside the gene matches: 2. The CDR3 spans 16 residues. Looked up from germline, CDR1 is LNHNV and CDR2 is YYDKDF (reference sequence). CDR3 bases: TGTGCCACCAGCAGAGTAAGCGGGAGCTCCTACAATGAGCAGTTCTTC. It is translated as CATSRVSGSSYNEQFF. Full variable domain (remainder filled in from reference TRBV15 and TRBJ2-1): DAMVIQNPRYQVTQFGKPVTLSCSQTLNHNVMYWYQQKSSQAPKLLFHYYDKDFNNEADTPDNFQSRRPNTSFCFLDIRSPGLGDTAMYLCATSRVSGSSYNEQFFGPGTRLTVL.

This sequence joins TRBV5-1 and TRBJ1-5; TRBD1 agrees at 9 bases. V dropped 0 bases and J dropped 15; count of bases not matched to a gene: 7. Germline CDR1 is SGHRS and CDR2 is YFSETQ. This CDR3 has 13 residues. DNA for the CDR3: TGCGCCAGCAGCTTGGCCGTTGGGACAGGGTTGCATTTT. Its translation is CASSLAVGTGLHF.